The 26 T cell receptor beta chains below all came from one sample that was sequenced in a study of beta chain features in type 1 diabetes. Every bit of the isolated RNA underwent reverse transcription, so sequencing read expressed TCRB transcripts. Profiled with immunoSEQ multiplex PCR; TCRdb holds only in-frame clones, not every one. The profile shows about 900,000 clones, 15% to 20% of them singletons. The sequenced sample consisted of naive CD4+ T cells from blood. The receptors here all came from a woman aged 18-29 years in good health.

This clone has just a few counts. The chain combines TRBV28 with TRBJ1-5; weak D call: TRBD1 (6 bases). The CDR3 consists of 15 residues. Trimming cost V 3 bases and J 4 bases, with 13 bases left between them. CDR1 and CDR2 from the germline V gene are MDHEN and SYDVKM. Written as DNA, the CDR3 is TGTGCCAGCAGTTTGTCCGGGACATCTAATCAGCCCCAGCATTTT. Its protein is CASSLSGTSNQPQHF.

The sample holds one count of this clone. One junction end disagrees with the germline gene, perhaps due to a read error. The chain has TRBV6-5 and TRBJ1-5; D perhaps matches TRBD1 (6 bases). Germline CDR1 and CDR2: MNHEY and SVGAGI. The CDR3 loop spans 14 amino acids. The CDR3 nucleotides are TGTGCCAGCAGTTCCGGACAGTTCAATCAACCCCAGCATTTT. Its protein product is CASSSGQFNQPQHF.

The CDR3 is CASRRTGLLSYEQYF. CDR3 coding DNA: TGCGCCAGCAGGCGGACGGGACTACTATCCTACGAGCAGTACTTC. The gene calls are TRBV5-1 and TRBJ2-7; 7 positions match TRBD2. This CDR3 region has 15 residues. The trim removed 5 bases at V and 1 base at J, leaving 9 bases unmatched. Germline assignment: CDR1 SGHRS and CDR2 YFSETQ.

The chain couples TRBV6-5 to TRBJ2-2; D gene uncertain. There are 15 residues in the CDR3. V was trimmed by 2 bases and J by 0 bases, leaving 7 bases between them. Germline CDR1 MNHEY, CDR2 SVGAGI. The CDR3 DNA follows: TGTGCCAGCAGTTACGGAAACGCGAACACCGGGGAGCTGTTTTTT. It translates to CASSYGNANTGELFF.

The chain uses TRBV27 and TRBJ2-1; 11 bases map to TRBD2. Germline V gene lookup returns CDR1 MNHEY and CDR2 SMNVEV (reference sequence). The CDR3 spans 16 residues. V was pared by 5 bases and J by 5 bases, with 8 bases of the junction left unmatched. CDR3 sequence (DNA): TGTGCCAGCAGTCCCTCTAGCGGGAGGACTGACAATGAGCAGTTCTTC. Translating gives CASSPSSGRTDNEQFF.

This clone was seen only a few times. The chain employs TRBV7-2 and TRBJ1-5; D is perhaps TRBD1 (6 bases). The V and J ends lost 1 base and 7 bases respectively, with 14 bases between them. In germline, CDR1 is SGHTA, CDR2 FQGNSA. The CDR3 has 15 amino acids. The CDR3 coding sequence is TGTGCCAGCAGCTTAGTATCGGCCAGGGGCCAGCCCCAGCATTTT. This encodes CASSLVSARGQPQHF.

This clone was picked up a small number of times. The same CDR3 arises from other DNA sequences in this sample as well. V is TRBV18 and J is TRBJ1-1; TRBD1 matches 8 bases. Losses at the gene ends were 3 bases for V and 5 bases for J; bases not matched to a gene: 5. CDR1 and CDR2 (germline): KGHSH, LQKENI. The CDR3 runs 14 residues. CDR3 region: CASSPGQGGTEAFF. CDR3 coding DNA: TGTGCCAGCTCACCCGGACAGGGTGGAACTGAAGCTTTCTTT.

About this clone itself: Other DNA sequences in the same sample also yield this CDR3. This sequence joins TRBV15 and TRBJ2-5; no clear D. This CDR3 has 13 residues. Per germline, CDR1 LNHNV and CDR2 YYDKDF (reference sequence). V was cut by 0 bases and J by 5 bases, with 7 bases left in between. The CDR3 DNA follows: TGTGCCACCAGCAGAGATTCCAGGGAGACCCAGTACTTC. This translates into CATSRDSRETQYF. The full variable domain, its missing parts supplied by reference TRBV15 and TRBJ2-5, is DAMVIQNPRYQVTQFGKPVTLSCSQTLNHNVMYWYQQKSSQAPKLLFHYYDKDFNNEADTPDNFQSRRPNTSFCFLDIRSPGLGDTAMYLCATSRDSRETQYFGPGTRLLVL.

The chain has TRBV9 and TRBJ2-7; a weak D match, TRBD1 (6 bases). With 3 bases removed from V and 1 base from J, the gap between germline ends came to 20 bases. The V gene's germline CDR1 is SGDLS and CDR2 YYNGEE. This CDR3 region has 17 residues. CDR3: CASSERSTAGVSYEQYF. The CDR3 DNA sequence: TGTGCCAGCAGCGAACGTAGTACGGCAGGGGTTTCCTACGAGCAGTACTTC.

This clone turned up a few times. The chain uses TRBV19 and TRBJ2-5; 9 bases are a match to TRBD2. CDR1 is LNHDA, CDR2 SQIVND, per germline (reference sequence). The CDR3 has 14 amino acids. J lost 0 bases, V lost 4 bases, and 0 bases had no gene match. CDR3 sequence reads: CASSTSGNQETQYF. CDR3 DNA: TGTGCCAGTAGTACTAGCGGGAACCAAGAGACCCAGTACTTC.

The chain recombines TRBV10-3 with TRBJ2-7, with D tentatively TRBD2 (5 bases). CDR1 and CDR2 from the germline V gene are ENHRY and SYGVKD. This CDR3 contains 14 residues. The ends were cut back, 7 bases at V and 4 bases at J, with 17 bases in the middle. This CDR3 reads CAITRTSIPYEQYF. In nucleotides, the CDR3 is TGTGCCATCACCCGTACTAGTATTCCTTACGAGCAGTACTTC.

V gene TRBV15 combines with J gene TRBJ1-3; TRBD1 agrees at 8 bases. The CDR3 is 14 amino acids. J lost 5 bases, V lost 4 bases, and 4 bases had no gene match. CDR1 is LNHNV and CDR2 is YYDKDF in the germline V gene (reference sequence). CDR3 nucleotide sequence: TGTGCCACCAGCACCAGACAGGGGAGAAACACCATATATTTT. Translated: CATSTRQGRNTIYF.

The rearrangement links TRBV9 to TRBJ1-1, with TRBD1 as a possible D gene (6 bases). The V end was cut by 3 bases, the J end by 6 bases, with 15 bases between. Germline CDR1 is SGDLS and CDR2 is YYNGEE. The CDR3 totals 14 residues. CDR3 nucleotide sequence: TGTGCCAGCAGCGCTACAGGGAATCTTGCTGAAGCTTTCTTT. It codes for CASSATGNLAEAFF.

The CDR3 region has the DNA TGTGCCAGCTTAAACCTCCTTGGGTCCTACAATGAGCAGTTCTTC. It is translated as CASLNLLGSYNEQFF. J is TRBJ2-1 and V is TRBV18; D gene ambiguous. Germline assignment: CDR1 KGHSH and CDR2 LQKENI. V was pared by 7 bases and J by 1 base, with 14 bases between. The length of the CDR3 is 15 residues.

This clone was counted a few times. The V call is TRBV7-2, the J call TRBJ2-5; D call uncertain. Germline V gives CDR1 SGHTA, CDR2 FQGNSA. V lost 1 base and J 6 bases, leaving 9 bases between the germline ends. The CDR3 totals 13 residues. In DNA, the CDR3 is TGTGCCAGCAGCTTAGGGCTAGGCAAGACCCAGTACTTC. It codes for CASSLGLGKTQYF. The full variable domain, with the rest looked up from reference TRBV7-2 and TRBJ2-5, is GAGVSQSPSNKVTEKGKDVELRCDPISGHTALYWYRQSLGQGLEFLIYFQGNSAPDKSGLPSDRFSAERTGGSVSTLTIQRTQQEDSAVYLCASSLGLGKTQYFGPGTRLLVL.

This clone was seen a handful of times. This rearrangement joins TRBV27 to TRBJ2-7; the D is unclear. V gave up 5 bases and J gave up 4 bases, with 21 bases separating them. In germline, CDR1 is MNHEY, CDR2 SMNVEV (reference sequence). This CDR3 contains 16 residues. CDR3 DNA: TGTGCCAGCAGTCCTCAATCTTACCCCCGGCGGTACGAGCAGTACTTC. It translates to CASSPQSYPRRYEQYF.

This clone was counted between two and nine times. This chain links TRBV6-5 with TRBJ1-5, with 8 nucleotides matching TRBD1. Germline V CDR1 and CDR2: MNHEY, SVGAGI. V dropped 8 bases and J dropped 7; count of bases not matched to a gene: 4. The CDR3 is made up of 12 amino acids. The CDR3 DNA follows: TGTGCCAGCTGTGACAGGGGCCAGCCCCAGCATTTT. Its protein product is CASCDRGQPQHF.

A note on this clone: The sample has other DNA sequences that encode this CDR3 too. This chain links TRBV9 with TRBJ2-1, with TRBD2 matching over 7 bases. There are 15 residues in the CDR3. The germline V gene has CDR1 SGDLS and CDR2 YYNGEE. J gave up 2 bases and V 1 base, and 3 bases lay outside the gene matches. The CDR3 coding sequence is TGTGCCAGCAGCGTAATAGCGGGCGCCTACAATGAGCAGTTCTTC. Protein product: CASSVIAGAYNEQFF.

This clone has just a few counts. The chain combines TRBV28 with TRBJ2-3; perhaps D is TRBD1 or TRBD2 (5 bases each). V was trimmed by 1 base and J by 1 base, leaving 9 bases between them. The length of the CDR3 is 15 residues. CDR1 and CDR2 from the germline V gene are MDHEN and SYDVKM. The CDR3 reads CASSLSGTRTDTQYF. The CDR3, as DNA: TGTGCCAGCAGTTTATCCGGGACCCGCACAGATACGCAGTATTTT.

The chain recombines TRBV14 with TRBJ2-5, with 11 positions matching TRBD1. Germline trimming cut 1 base from V and 1 base from J; bases unmatched to any gene: 2. This CDR3 spans 16 amino acids. The germline CDR1 and CDR2 sequences are SGHDN and FVKESK. The CDR3 sequence: CASSQVGTGGQETQYF. The CDR3 DNA follows: TGTGCCAGCAGCCAAGTCGGGACAGGGGGCCAAGAGACCCAGTACTTC.

The chain has TRBV7-2 and TRBJ2-1; tentative D call: TRBD2 (6 bases). V lost 5 bases and J lost 12, with 14 bases in between. CDR3 size: 12 residues. Germline CDR1 SGHTA, CDR2 FQGNSA. CDR3 sequence: CASSGSGSRQFF. CDR3 DNA: TGTGCCAGCAGCGGTAGCGGCTCGCGGCAGTTCTTC.

This clone was counted at least ten times. At the DNA level, this CDR3 is encoded by other sequences in the same sample as well. This chain connects TRBV7-9 to TRBJ2-5; D is ambiguous. The germline V gene encodes CDR1 SEHNR and CDR2 FQNEAQ (reference sequence). CDR3 length: 12 residues. V lost 1 base, J lost 5 bases, and 5 bases lay in between. CDR3 sequence (DNA): TGTGCCAGCAGCTTAGTTGGGGAGACCCAGTACTTC. Amino acids: CASSLVGETQYF.

This clone was seen only a few times. The chain uses TRBV7-9 and TRBJ2-2; 10 bases are a match to TRBD1. V gave up 3 bases and J gave up 4 bases; unmatched junction bases: 11. CDR1 is SEHNR and CDR2 is FQNEAQ in the germline V gene (reference sequence). This CDR3 comprises 18 residues. CDR3 DNA: TGTGCCAGCAGCTTCCCCGCAGGGACAGGGGAACCCACCGGGGAGCTGTTTTTT. It yields the protein CASSFPAGTGEPTGELFF.

This clone showed up just a few times. This sequence joins TRBV27 and TRBJ2-7; D unresolved. Germline assignment: CDR1 MNHEY and CDR2 SMNVEV (reference sequence). Trimming left V 2 bases short and J 3 bases short, with 23 bases between. The CDR3 is 18 residues long. CDR3 sequence reads: CASSLRLARTQFGYEQYF. The CDR3 bases are TGTGCCAGCAGTTTAAGGTTGGCACGTACCCAATTTGGCTACGAGCAGTACTTC.

Remarks on this clone: Other DNA sequences in the sample encode the same CDR3. The chain is built from TRBV4-2 and TRBJ2-7, with unresolved D. CDR1 and CDR2 (germline): LGHNA, YNFKEQ. The CDR3 consists of 15 residues. V was trimmed by 0 bases and J by 0 bases, leaving 9 bases between them. This CDR3 is CASSQDYSSSYEQYF. The CDR3 DNA sequence: TGTGCCAGCAGCCAAGACTACTCATCCTCCTACGAGCAGTACTTC.

The chain uses TRBV7-2 and TRBJ2-7, with 9 bases aligning to TRBD1. The V gene's germline CDR1 is SGHTA and CDR2 FQGNSA. The V segment lost 5 bases and the J segment 2 bases; nucleotides outside the gene matches: 7. The CDR3 extends over 15 amino acids. CDR3 residues: CASSPLGQGAYEQYF. The DNA of the CDR3 is TGTGCCAGCAGCCCCTTGGGACAGGGAGCCTACGAGCAGTACTTC.